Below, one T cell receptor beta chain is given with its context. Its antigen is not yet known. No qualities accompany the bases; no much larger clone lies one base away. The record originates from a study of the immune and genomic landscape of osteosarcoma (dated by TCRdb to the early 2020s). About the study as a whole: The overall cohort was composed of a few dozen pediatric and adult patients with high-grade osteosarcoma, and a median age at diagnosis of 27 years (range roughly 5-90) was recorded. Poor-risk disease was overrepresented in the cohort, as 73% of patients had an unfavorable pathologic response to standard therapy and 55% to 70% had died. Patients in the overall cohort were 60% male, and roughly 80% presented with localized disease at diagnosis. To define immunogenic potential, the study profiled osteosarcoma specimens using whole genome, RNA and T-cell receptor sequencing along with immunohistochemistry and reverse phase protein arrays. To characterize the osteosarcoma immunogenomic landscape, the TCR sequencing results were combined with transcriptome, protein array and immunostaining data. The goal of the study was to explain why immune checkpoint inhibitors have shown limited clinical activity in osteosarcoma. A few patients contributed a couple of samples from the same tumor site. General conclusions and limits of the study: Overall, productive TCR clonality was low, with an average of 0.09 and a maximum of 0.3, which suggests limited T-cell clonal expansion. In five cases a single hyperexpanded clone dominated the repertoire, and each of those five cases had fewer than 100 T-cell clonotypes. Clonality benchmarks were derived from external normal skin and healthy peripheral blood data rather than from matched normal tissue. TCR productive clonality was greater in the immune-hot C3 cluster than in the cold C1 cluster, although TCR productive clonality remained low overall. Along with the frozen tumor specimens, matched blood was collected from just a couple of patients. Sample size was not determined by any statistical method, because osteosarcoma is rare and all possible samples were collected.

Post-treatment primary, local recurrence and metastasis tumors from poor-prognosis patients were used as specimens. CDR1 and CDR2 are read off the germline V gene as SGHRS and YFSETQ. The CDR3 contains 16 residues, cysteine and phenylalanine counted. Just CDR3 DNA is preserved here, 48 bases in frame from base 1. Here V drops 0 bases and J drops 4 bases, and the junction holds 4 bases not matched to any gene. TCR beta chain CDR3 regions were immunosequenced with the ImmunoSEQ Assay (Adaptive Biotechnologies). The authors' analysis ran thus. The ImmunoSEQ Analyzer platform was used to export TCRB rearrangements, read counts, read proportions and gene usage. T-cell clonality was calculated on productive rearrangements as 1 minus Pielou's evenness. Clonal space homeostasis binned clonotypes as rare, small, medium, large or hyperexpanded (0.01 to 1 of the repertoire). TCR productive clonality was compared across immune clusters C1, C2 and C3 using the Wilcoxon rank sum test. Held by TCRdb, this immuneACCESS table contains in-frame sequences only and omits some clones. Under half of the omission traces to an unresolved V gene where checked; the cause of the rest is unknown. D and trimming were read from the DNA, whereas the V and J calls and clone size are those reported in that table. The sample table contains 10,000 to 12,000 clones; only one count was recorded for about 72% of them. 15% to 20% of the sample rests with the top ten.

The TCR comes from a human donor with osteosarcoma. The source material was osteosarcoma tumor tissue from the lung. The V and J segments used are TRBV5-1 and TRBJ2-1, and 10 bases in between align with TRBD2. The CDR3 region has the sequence CASSLATSGAYNEQFF. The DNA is TGCGCCAGCAGCTTGGCAACTAGCGGGGCTTACAATGAGCAGTTCTTC.